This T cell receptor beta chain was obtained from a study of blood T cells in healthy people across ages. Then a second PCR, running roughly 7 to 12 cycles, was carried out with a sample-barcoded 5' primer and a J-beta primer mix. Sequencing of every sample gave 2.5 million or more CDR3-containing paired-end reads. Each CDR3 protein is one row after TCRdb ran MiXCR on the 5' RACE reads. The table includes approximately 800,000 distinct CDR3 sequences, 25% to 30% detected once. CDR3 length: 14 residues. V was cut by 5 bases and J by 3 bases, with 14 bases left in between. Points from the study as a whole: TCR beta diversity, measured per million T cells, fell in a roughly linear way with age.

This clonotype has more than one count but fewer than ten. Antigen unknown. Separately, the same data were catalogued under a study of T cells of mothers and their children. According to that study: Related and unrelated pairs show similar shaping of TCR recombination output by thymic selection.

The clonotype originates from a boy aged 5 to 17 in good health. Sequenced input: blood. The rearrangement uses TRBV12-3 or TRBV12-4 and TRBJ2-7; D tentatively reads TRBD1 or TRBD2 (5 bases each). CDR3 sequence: CASSPRDRRYEQYF. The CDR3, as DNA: TGTGCCAGCAGTCCCCGGGACCGCCGCTACGAGCAGTACTTC.